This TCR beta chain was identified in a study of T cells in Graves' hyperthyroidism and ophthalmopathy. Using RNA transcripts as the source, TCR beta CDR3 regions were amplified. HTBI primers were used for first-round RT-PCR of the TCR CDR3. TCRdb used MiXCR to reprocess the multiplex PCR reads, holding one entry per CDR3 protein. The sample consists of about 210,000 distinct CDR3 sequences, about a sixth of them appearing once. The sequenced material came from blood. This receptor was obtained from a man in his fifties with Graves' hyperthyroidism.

The CDR3 loop is CASSATGTTGETQYF. CDR3 coding DNA: TGCGCCAGCAGCGCCACCGGGACCACCGGAGAGACCCAGTACTTC. The V call is TRBV5-1, the J call TRBJ2-5, with D perhaps TRBD1 or TRBD2 (5 bases each). V lost 4 bases to trimming and J lost 4 bases, with 17 bases between them. The CDR3 has 15 residues. The V gene's germline CDR1 is SGHRS and CDR2 YFSETQ. The variable domain in full, with the rest retrieved from reference TRBV5-1 and TRBJ2-5, is KAGVTQTPRYLIKTRGQQVTLSCSPISGHRSVSWYQQTPGQGLQFLFEYFSETQRNKGNFPGRFSGRQFSNSRSEMNVSTLELGDSALYLCASSATGTTGETQYFGPGTRLLVL.